This is a list of T cell receptor beta chains from one sample in a study of T cells in Graves' hyperthyroidism and ophthalmopathy. One entry per CDR3 protein results from TCRdb running MiXCR on the multiplex PCR reads. The table has roughly 500,000 distinct CDR3 sequences, around 46% seen once. The sample comprised peripheral blood or thyroid tissue (not recorded which). The receptors derive from an adult woman with Graves' disease, either hyperthyroidism or ophthalmopathy (not recorded which). The CDR3 runs from the conserved cysteine through the conserved F or W. Each record gives: clone size, J gene, D gene, V gene, CDR3 DNA, CDR3 protein. A D gene is named only where the DNA matches it firmly. Only some rows state a clone size, as once, few, many or a class for expanded clones.

many | TRBJ1-2 | NA | TRBV5-1 | TGCGCCAGCAGCTTCGGTACCGGGCGATACTATGGCTACACCTTC | CASSFGTGRYYGYTF
NA | TRBJ2-3 | TRBD2 | TRBV10-3 | TGTGCCATCGGAAGGACTAGCGTGGGGGTAGATACGCAGTATTTT | CAIGRTSVGVDTQYF
NA | TRBJ1-2 | NA | TRBV5-1 | TGCGCCAGCAGCCAAGGACGGCAACTTTACTATGGCTACACCTTC | CASSQGRQLYYGYTF
many | TRBJ2-2 | TRBD1 | TRBV7-3 | TGTGCCAGCAGCTTAATGGGACAGGGTTCCGGGGAGCTGTTTTTT | CASSLMGQGSGELFF
many | TRBJ1-5 | NA | TRBV12-3/TRBV12-4 | TGTGCCAGCAGTTTAATAGGGTTCGGCAATCAGCCCCAGCATTTT | CASSLIGFGNQPQHF
NA | TRBJ1-1 | TRBD1 | TRBV24-1 | TGTGCCACCCAGGGGGCGCGGAACACTGAAGCTTTCTTT | CATQGARNTEAFF
few | TRBJ2-3 | NA | TRBV5-1 | TGCGCCAGCAGCCCCGGTGGCTTTGATACGCAGTATTTT | CASSPGGFDTQYF
once | TRBJ1-2 | NA | TRBV7-9 | TGTGCCAGCACCCTGGGTCAGCAGGCGGTGAACTATGGCTACACCTTC | CASTLGQQAVNYGYTF
many | TRBJ2-5 | NA | TRBV7-6 | TGTGCCAGCAGCTTAGGGGGGAGTTATACGGGAGAGACCCAGTACTTC | CASSLGGSYTGETQYF
NA | TRBJ1-2 | NA | TRBV7-8 | TGTGCCAGCAGCCAAGGGACGGGCTCTGGAAACACCTTC | CASSQGTGSGNTF
many | TRBJ1-1 | NA | TRBV5-1 | TGTGCCAGCAGCTTAGGTCCGGGAAACACTGAAGCTTTCTTT | CASSLGPGNTEAFF
NA | TRBJ2-5 | NA | TRBV10-3 | TGTGCCATCAGTGAGTCGGCTCGTGGGAGAATCCAAGAGACCCAGTACTTC | CAISESARGRIQETQYF
many | TRBJ1-1 | NA | TRBV10-2 | TGCGCCAGCAGTGAGAGAGCTTTCTTT | CASSERAFF
many | TRBJ1-2 | NA | TRBV10-3 | TGTGCCAGCAGCCACCCCGTGGGGGGCGCAGATGGCTACACCTTC | CASSHPVGGADGYTF
NA | TRBJ1-1 | NA | TRBV11-2 | TGTGCCAGCAGCTTAGATTTCTTT | CASSLDFF
many | TRBJ2-7 | TRBD2 | TRBV20-1 | TGCAGTGCTAGAGATGGGACTAGCGGCTCCTACGAGCAGTACTTC | CSARDGTSGSYEQYF
few | TRBJ1-4 | NA | TRBV7-9 | TGTGCCAGCAGCTTAGATTGGTGG | CASSLDWW
NA | TRBJ2-7 | TRBD2 | TRBV7-8 | TGTGCCAGCAACCTTAGCGGGAGGGAGTACGAGCAGTACTTC | CASNLSGREYEQYF
NA | TRBJ1-1 | NA | TRBV2 | TGTGCCAGCAGGTTCGACAGTTCTAACACTGAAGCTTTCTTT | CASRFDSSNTEAFF
many | TRBJ2-7 | NA | TRBV5-1 | TGCGCCAGCAGCTGGCGGGGGCGCCCCCCCTACGAGCAGTACTTC | CASSWRGRPPYEQYF
NA | TRBJ1-3 | TRBD1 | TRBV5-1 | TGCGCCAGCAGCTTAGGGACAGGTGGCACCATATATTTT | CASSLGTGGTIYF
NA | TRBJ1-1 | NA | TRBV10-3 | TGTGCCATCAGTGAGGGTAAGACTGAAGCTTTCTTT | CAISEGKTEAFF
many | TRBJ2-7 | NA | TRBV7-2 | TGTGCCAGCAGCTCCCTCCCGTACTACGAGCAGTACTTC | CASSSLPYYEQYF
NA | TRBJ1-5 | NA | TRBV19 | TGTGCCAGTAGCACTCTATACTATAGCAATCAGCCCCAGCATTTT | CASSTLYYSNQPQHF
NA | TRBJ2-3 | TRBD2 | TRBV11-1 | TGTGCCAGCAGCTTAAGCAGCGGGAGCCCCACAGATACGCAGTATTTT | CASSLSSGSPTDTQYF
NA | TRBJ1-6 | NA | TRBV20-1 | TGCAGTGCTAGATCTCTGGCAGGGTATAATTCACCCCTCCACTTT | CSARSLAGYNSPLHF
many | TRBJ2-5 | NA | TRBV5-1 | TGCGCCAGCAGCTTGAGCCGACCGGAGACCCAGTACTTC | CASSLSRPETQYF
many | TRBJ2-1 | TRBD2 | TRBV5-1 | TGCGCCAGCAGCTTGGCAACTAGCGGGAGTCCCTACAATGAGCAGTTCTTC | CASSLATSGSPYNEQFF
NA | TRBJ1-4 | NA | TRBV15 | TGTGCCACCAGCAGAGATCGGGGGTACGGTGAAAAACTGTTTTTT | CATSRDRGYGEKLFF
many | TRBJ2-2 | NA | TRBV7-2 | TGTGCCAGCAGCTTATTGGGACCCACCGGGGAGCTGTTTTTT | CASSLLGPTGELFF
NA | TRBJ2-2 | NA | TRBV7-2 | TGTGCCAGCAGCCATAGACCCCCAGGGCTATCGAACACCGGGGAGCTGTTTTTT | CASSHRPPGLSNTGELFF
many | TRBJ2-7 | NA | TRBV20-1 | TGCAGTGCTAGAGGACTGGGTGGGGAGCAGTACTTC | CSARGLGGEQYF
NA | TRBJ2-7 | TRBD1 | TRBV20-1 | TGCAGTGCTAGAGATTTCGGGACAGCGGACTACGAGCAGTACTTC | CSARDFGTADYEQYF
NA | TRBJ1-6 | NA | TRBV25-1 | TGTGCCAGCAGTGGGGGCCTAAGCTCCTATAATTCACCCCTCCACTTT | CASSGGLSSYNSPLHF
NA | TRBJ2-5 | NA | TRBV20-1 | TGCAGTGCTAGTGTCCTCCTCCTGGATCCCAAAGAGACCCAGTACTTC | CSASVLLLDPKETQYF
many | TRBJ1-2 | NA | TRBV9 | TGTGCCAGCAGCGTACACAATCAAGGGGGCTACACCTTC | CASSVHNQGGYTF
many | TRBJ1-5 | NA | TRBV2 | TGTGCCAGCAGTGAAGCAGGGGTGGGGGGCAATCAGCCCCAGCATTTT | CASSEAGVGGNQPQHF
NA | TRBJ1-5 | NA | TRBV18 | TGTGCCAGCTCCGAGTTGGGCGTGGGTCAGCCCCAGCATTTT | CASSELGVGQPQHF
NA | TRBJ2-7 | NA | TRBV7-9 | TGTGCCAGCAGCTTGAGACTAGTCCATACCCGAACCTACGAGCAGTACTTC | CASSLRLVHTRTYEQYF
many | TRBJ1-2 | TRBD1 | TRBV20-1 | TGCAGTGCAATAGACGGGACAGGGGGTAATGGCTACACCTTC | CSAIDGTGGNGYTF
many | TRBJ2-7 | NA | TRBV7-9 | TGTGCCCACCAGGTGGGTGACGAGCAGTACTTC | CAHQVGDEQYF
NA | TRBJ2-7 | NA | TRBV11-1 | TGTGCCAGCAGCTTAGTAGGGTCCACCGAACTCCTCAACTTC | CASSLVGSTELLNF